This T cell receptor (beta chain) was captured by sequencing in a study of CD8 T cells in Susac syndrome (dated by TCRdb to about 2019). Looking at the study overall: Repertoire sequencing was used to test whether CD8+ T cell activation and differentiation in Susac syndrome was antigen driven. Clonality of the CD8+ T cell repertoire was compared between over 10 healthy donors, around 14 Susac syndrome patients and around 16 multiple sclerosis patients. Results and caveats for the whole study, not just this receptor: The study acknowledged that relatively few individuals were included in the TCR sequencing and HLA analysis.

The germline V gene sets CDR1 to SGHVS and CDR2 to FQNEAQ. The CDR3 sequence holds 14 residues, the cysteine and phenylalanine included. Of the read, only the CDR3 DNA is kept; its 42 bases are in frame from base 1. V is pared back by 7 bases and J by 1 base, with 14 bases lying between the germline termini. RNA was extracted using the RNeasy kit, and roughly 0.5 to 1 microgram was reverse transcribed with random hexamers. The immunoSEQ multiplex PCR assay, which covers 54 Vbeta and 13 Jbeta segments, was used to amplify TCR beta CDR3 regions. PCR amplification bias was corrected by using a synthetic template baseline for primer optimization and computational correction. The authors' pipeline ran thus. Reads were annotated to V, D and J genes per IMGT and analyzed with immunoSEQ Analyzer, keeping only productive sequences. To calculate clonality, Shannon entropy was normalized by log2 of the number of productive unique sequences and then subtracted from one. For each patient and control, public and private clones were evaluated within the 100 most prevalent clones. Clones were defined as Susac-specific if absent from the healthy and MS cohorts, from under 1,200 published viral clones and from other ImmuneACCESS disease sequences. TCRdb reprocessed the public reads (quality trimming at Q25 with fastp, clone calling with MiXCR) and kept in-frame beta chains. Each record represents a unique CDR3 protein, reported with the most common genes and DNA among its rows. TCRdb, rather than the study authors, made the V and J calls. The sample table contains tens of thousands of distinct CDR3 sequences; only one count was recorded for around 94% of them. The ten largest clones add up to around 0.25% of the sample.

Peripheral blood CD8+ and CD4+ T cells from healthy donors, Susac syndrome patients and multiple sclerosis patients were profiled by high-throughput TCR beta sequencing. Healthy donors were included as age- and sex-matched controls. Bulk CD8+ and CD4+ T cells were purified magnetically by negative isolation, whereas CD8+ TEMRA cells were enriched by FACS. Blood was drawn into EDTA tubes, processed within 24 hours, and PBMCs were isolated by density gradient centrifugation. PBMCs intended for TCR sequencing were cryopreserved in liquid nitrogen and thawed later in a water bath at 37 degrees C. A purity of at least 90% was achieved for sorted or isolated CD4+, CD8+ and CD8+ TEMRA cells. In regard to this clonotype: Its recognized antigen is unknown. Qualities for individual bases were not recorded, and no much larger clone is one base off.

Sequencing used CD8+ T cells from PBMCs. The sequence derives from a human donor in good health. The chain couples TRBV7-8 to TRBJ2-7; perhaps TRBD1 is the D gene, with 6 bases matching. The CDR3 protein: CASTNRAYSYEQYF. The sequenced DNA is TGTGCCAGCACTAACAGGGCTTATTCCTACGAGCAGTACTTC.